This T cell receptor beta chain was observed in a study of cytomegalovirus exposure and HLA in healthy donors. Overall study context: Prior work identified around 110 million unique TCR beta sequences in approximately 180 million T cells.

Primers for the PCR totalled 60 Vbeta and 13 Jbeta. The method was immunoSEQ multiplex PCR; TCRdb's version includes in-frame clones alone and lacks a portion of them. The sample holds about 160,000 clones, 60% to 80% seen once. The study, taken as a whole, reports: Judged likely to be a sequencing artifact was a cluster of highly shared sequence variants. CMV serostatus was the only immune exposure information that was available.

The length of the CDR3 is 12 residues. Looked up from germline, CDR1 is SQVTM and CDR2 is ANQGSEA. V was clipped by 8 bases and J by 2 bases, with 12 bases between them. This clone was counted between two and nine times. Its antigen is currently unknown. This sequence originates from a man over 45 in good health and CMV-seropositive. The chain joins TRBV29-1 to TRBJ1-2; D perhaps matches TRBD1 (6 bases). The sequenced material came from PBMCs. CDR3 amino acids: CSLTDSNYGYTF. As DNA, the CDR3 is TGCAGCTTAACGGACAGCAACTATGGCTACACCTTC.